The present TCR beta chain was sequenced within a study of beta chain features in type 1 diabetes. At the level of the study: Comparable age, gender and cell yields were observed in patients relative to healthy donors.

Since all of the isolated RNA was reverse transcribed, expressed TCRB transcripts were what got sequenced. The method was immunoSEQ multiplex PCR; TCRdb's version includes in-frame clones alone and lacks a portion of them. This sample has some 900,000 clones, with roughly 17% found just once. Per germline, CDR1 LGHNA and CDR2 YNFKEQ. The V and J ends lost 0 bases and 6 bases respectively, with 21 bases between them. The CDR3 sequence is 17 residues long. Regarding the study as a whole: These data did not resolve whether HLA type affects TCRB rearrangement.

Note on this clone: What it recognizes is unknown.

Every single donor gave one heparinised blood draw, and these averaged roughly 100 mL. The specimen sequenced was naive CD4+ T cells from blood. The receptor's source is a woman under 30 in good health. The chain uses TRBV4-2 and TRBJ2-7; a weak D match, TRBD2 (6 bases). CDR3 bases: TGTGCCAGCAGCCAAGATGCCCAGGGACTGCCTATTAGCGAGCAGTACTTC. Protein: CASSQDAQGLPISEQYF.